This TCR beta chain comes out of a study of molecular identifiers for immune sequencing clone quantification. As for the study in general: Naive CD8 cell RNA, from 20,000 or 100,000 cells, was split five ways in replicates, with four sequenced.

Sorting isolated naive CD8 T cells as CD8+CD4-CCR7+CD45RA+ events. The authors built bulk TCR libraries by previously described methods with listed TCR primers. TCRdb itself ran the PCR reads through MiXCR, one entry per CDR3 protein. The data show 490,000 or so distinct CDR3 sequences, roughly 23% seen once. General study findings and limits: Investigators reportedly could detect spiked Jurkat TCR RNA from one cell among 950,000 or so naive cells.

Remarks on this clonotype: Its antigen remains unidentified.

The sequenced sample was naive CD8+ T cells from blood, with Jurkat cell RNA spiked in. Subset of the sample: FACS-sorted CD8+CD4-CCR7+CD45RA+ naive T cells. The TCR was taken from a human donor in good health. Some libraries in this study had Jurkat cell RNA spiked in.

CDR3 bases: TGTGCCAGCAGTCCCGCGCCAGAGAGCTCCTACAATGAGCAGTTCTTC. As protein: CASSPAPESSYNEQFF. The genes are TRBV6-5 and TRBJ2-1; the D is unclear. The germline gives CDR1 MNHEY, CDR2 SVGAGI. This CDR3 is 16 amino acids long. V dropped 5 bases and J dropped 0 bases, with 14 bases sitting between them.